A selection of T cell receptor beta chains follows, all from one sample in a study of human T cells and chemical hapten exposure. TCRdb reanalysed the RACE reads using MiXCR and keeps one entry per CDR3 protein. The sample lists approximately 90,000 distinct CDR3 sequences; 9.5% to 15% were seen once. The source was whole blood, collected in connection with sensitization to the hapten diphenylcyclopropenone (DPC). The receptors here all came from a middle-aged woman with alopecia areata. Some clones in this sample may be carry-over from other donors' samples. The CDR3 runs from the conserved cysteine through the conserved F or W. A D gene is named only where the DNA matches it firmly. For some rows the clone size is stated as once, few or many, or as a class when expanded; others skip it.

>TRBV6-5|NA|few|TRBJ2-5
TGTGCCAGCAGTTACGTCAGGCAAGAGACCCAGTACTTC
CASSYVRQETQYF
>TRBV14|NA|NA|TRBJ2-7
TGTGCCAGCAGCCAAAGCTCATCCTGGGGGCCCGCACCGTCGCGCTACGAGCAGTACTTC
CASSQSSSWGPAPSRYEQYF
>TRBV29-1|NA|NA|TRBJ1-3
TGCAGCGTTGAACAGATCTCTGGAAACACCATATATTTT
CSVEQISGNTIYF
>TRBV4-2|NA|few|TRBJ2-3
TGTGCCAGCAGCCAAGCGGCTAGCCAACACACAGATACGCAGTATTTT
CASSQAASQHTDTQYF
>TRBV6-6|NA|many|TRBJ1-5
TGTGCCAGCAGTTACAGTCGGCAGCTTAATCAGCCCCAGCATTTT
CASSYSRQLNQPQHF
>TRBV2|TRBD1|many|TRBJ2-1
TGTGCCAGCAGTGTGGGCAGGGGGCTTTACAATGAGCAGTTCTTC
CASSVGRGLYNEQFF
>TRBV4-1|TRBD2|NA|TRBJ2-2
TGCGCCAGCAGCCAGGACCCTGGACTAGCGGGCACCGGGGAGCTGTTTTTT
CASSQDPGLAGTGELFF
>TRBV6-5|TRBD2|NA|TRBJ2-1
TGTGCCAGCAGCCCTCCTAGCGGGAGCTCCAACAATGAGCAGTTCTTC
CASSPPSGSSNNEQFF
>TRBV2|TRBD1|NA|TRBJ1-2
TGTGCCAGCAGTGACATTTCGGCAGGGGGGAATGGCTACACCTTC
CASSDISAGGNGYTF
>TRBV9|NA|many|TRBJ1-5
TGTGCCAGCAGCGTGGGAGGGTATGGACAGCCCCAGCATTTT
CASSVGGYGQPQHF
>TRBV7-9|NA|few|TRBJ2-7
TGTGCCAGCAGCCCACTTGGACCGTACGAGCAGTACTTC
CASSPLGPYEQYF
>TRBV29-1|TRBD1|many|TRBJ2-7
TGCAGCGCCGGACAGGGATCCTCCTACGAGCAGTACTTC
CSAGQGSSYEQYF
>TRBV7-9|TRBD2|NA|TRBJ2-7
TGTGCCAGCAGCTTCTCCGGGACTAGCTTCTACGAGCAGTACTTC
CASSFSGTSFYEQYF
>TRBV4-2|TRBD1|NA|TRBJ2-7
TGTGCCAGCAGCGAGGCCGGGACAGGGGAGGTCGAGCAGTACTTC
CASSEAGTGEVEQYF
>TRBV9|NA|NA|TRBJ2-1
TGTGCCAGCAATCAGAATGGCTACAATGAGCAGTTCTTC
CASNQNGYNEQFF
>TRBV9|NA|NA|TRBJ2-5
TGTGCCAGCAGCGTAGATCCAGGCCAAGAGACCCAGTACTTC
CASSVDPGQETQYF
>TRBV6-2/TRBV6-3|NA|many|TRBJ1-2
TGTGCCAGCAGTTACCCGTTAGGGCCCGAGAAGCATGGCTACACCTTC
CASSYPLGPEKHGYTF
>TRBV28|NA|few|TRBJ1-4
TGTGCCAGCAGCCCGGGGTTAATCAATGAAAAACTGTTTTTT
CASSPGLINEKLFF
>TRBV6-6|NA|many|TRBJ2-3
TGTGCCAGCAGTTGGGGGCCGGGGGATACGCAGTATTTT
CASSWGPGDTQYF
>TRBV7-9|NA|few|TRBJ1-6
TGTGCCAGCAGCTTTCCCGGATCACCCCTCCACTTT
CASSFPGSPLHF
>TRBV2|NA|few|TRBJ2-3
TGTGCCAGCAGAGAAACCTCGGGGTCGGGTACGCAGTATTTT
CASRETSGSGTQYF
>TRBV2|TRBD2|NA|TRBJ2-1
TGTGCCAGCTGCCCTAGCGGGAGGCTCGGCAATGAGCAGTTCTTC
CASCPSGRLGNEQFF
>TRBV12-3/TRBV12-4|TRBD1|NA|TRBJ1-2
TGTGCCAGCAGCATGACAGGGGCCTATGGCTACACCTTC
CASSMTGAYGYTF
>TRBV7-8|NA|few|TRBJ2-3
TGTGCCAGCAGCTTACTTTTAATGGGGGGAGGCACAGATACGCAGTATTTT
CASSLLLMGGGTDTQYF
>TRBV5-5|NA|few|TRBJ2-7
TGTGCCAGCAGCTTGGTTAGTTTGGACCCCTACGAGCAGTACTTC
CASSLVSLDPYEQYF
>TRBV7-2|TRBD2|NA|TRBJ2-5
TGTGCCAGCAGCTTCACTAGCGGGAGGCAAGAGACCCAGTACTTC
CASSFTSGRQETQYF
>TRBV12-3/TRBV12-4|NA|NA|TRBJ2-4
TGTGCCAGCAGTTCCGGGATCGTTCAGTACTTC
CASSSGIVQYF
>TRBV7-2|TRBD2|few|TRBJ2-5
TGTGCCAGCAGCTTAGGGGCTAGCGGGAGAGAGACCCAGTACTTC
CASSLGASGRETQYF
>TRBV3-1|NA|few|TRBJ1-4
TGTGCCAGCAGCCAAGTAAAAGGAGAAAAACTGTTTTTT
CASSQVKGEKLFF